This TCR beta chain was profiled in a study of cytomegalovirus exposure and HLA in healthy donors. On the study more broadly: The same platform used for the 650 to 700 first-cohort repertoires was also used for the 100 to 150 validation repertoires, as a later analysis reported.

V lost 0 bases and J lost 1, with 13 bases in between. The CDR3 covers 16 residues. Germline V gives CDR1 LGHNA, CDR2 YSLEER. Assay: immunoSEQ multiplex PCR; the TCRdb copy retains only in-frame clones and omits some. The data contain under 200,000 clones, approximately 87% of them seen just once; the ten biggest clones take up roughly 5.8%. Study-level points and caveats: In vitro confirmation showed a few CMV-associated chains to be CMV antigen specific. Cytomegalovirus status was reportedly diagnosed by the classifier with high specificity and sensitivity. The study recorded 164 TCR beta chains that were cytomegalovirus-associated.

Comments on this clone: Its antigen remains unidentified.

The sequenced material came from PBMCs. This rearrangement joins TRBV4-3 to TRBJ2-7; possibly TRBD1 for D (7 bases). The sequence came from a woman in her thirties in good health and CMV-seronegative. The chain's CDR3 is CASSQDDQGGSYEQYF. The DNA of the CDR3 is TGCGCCAGCAGCCAAGATGATCAGGGGGGATCCTACGAGCAGTACTTC.